This T cell receptor beta chain was identified in a study of cytomegalovirus exposure and HLA in healthy donors. V lost 3 bases to trimming and J lost 10 bases; unmatched junction nucleotides: 6. Germline CDR1 MNHNS, CDR2 SASEGT. The CDR3 consists of 13 residues. Concerning this clone: The antigen remains unidentified.

Amplification used 60 Vbeta primers and 13 Jbeta primers. Profiling relied on immunoSEQ multiplex PCR, and the TCRdb table lists in-frame clones only, not all of them. The sample shows approximately 130,000 clones, roughly 85% of them seen only once. Study-wide points: There were some public TCRs occurring in many donors, but most TCR sequences were rare. Among TCR beta chains, those listed as cytomegalovirus-associated numbered approximately 150. Roughly uniform depth of sequencing across donors was assumed in presence/absence analyses. Data from an earlier analysis indicated that most TCR beta V segments were productive either about 87% or about 30% of the time.

The sequenced sample consisted of PBMCs. The chain links TRBV6-1 to TRBJ1-5, with 7 bases identical to TRBD1. This receptor was identified in a woman aged 25 to 45 in good health and CMV-seropositive. The CDR3 DNA reads as TGTGCCAGCAGTGAGAGGGGGCTGGGACCCCAGCATTTT. Translated, it gives CASSERGLGPQHF.